Listed here are 18 T cell receptor beta chains from one sample, sequenced in a study of blood T cell repertoires in COVID-19. TCRdb's copy holds only in-frame clones and misses some; the assay was immunoSEQ multiplex PCR. The sample contains about 200,000 clones, about four fifths of which appear only once. Sequences were obtained from peripheral blood. These TCRs come from a man aged 60 to 75 with acute or convalescent COVID-19.

The chain uses TRBV3-1 (or the pseudogene TRBV3-2) and TRBJ2-7; D perhaps matches TRBD2 (5 bases). The CDR3 contains 13 residues. Germline CDR1 is LGHDT and CDR2 is YNNKEL (reference sequence). V was shortened by 4 bases and J by 4 bases, with 11 bases between the two germline ends. CDR3 nucleotide sequence: TGTGCCAGCAGCCGGGTAGGCGGGTACGAGCAGTACTTC. It encodes CASSRVGGYEQYF.

This clone has a single count. The chain recombines TRBV19 with TRBJ2-1, with D perhaps matching TRBD1 (7 bases). Trimming left V 1 base short and J 8 bases short, with 15 bases between. Germline V lookup: CDR1 LNHDA, CDR2 SQIVND (reference sequence). The CDR3 extends over 15 amino acids. The CDR3 DNA reads TGTGCCAGTAGTATAGGGGGGGACAGTATGGATGAGCAGTTCTTC. This encodes CASSIGGDSMDEQFF.

This chain uses TRBV29-1 with TRBJ1-1, with a weak D call TRBD1 (5 bases). In germline, CDR1 is SQVTM, CDR2 ANQGSEA. Trimming left V 3 bases short and J 7 bases short, with 18 bases between. The CDR3 length is 14 residues. The CDR3 DNA is TGCAGCGTTGATTCTTGGGAGGGGTCTTATGAAGCTTTCTTT. Protein: CSVDSWEGSYEAFF. Together with reference TRBV29-1 and TRBJ1-1, the CDR3 gives the full variable domain: SAVISQKPSRDICQRGTSLTIQCQVDSQVTMMFWYRQQPGQSLTLIATANQGSEATYESGFVIDKFPISRPNLTFSTLTVSNMSPEDSSIYLCSVDSWEGSYEAFFGQGTRLTVV.

This clone has a handful of counts. The V gene is TRBV28, the J gene TRBJ2-7; D gene ambiguous. V lost 2 bases and J 7 bases, leaving 15 bases between the germline ends. The V gene's germline CDR1 is MDHEN and CDR2 SYDVKM. This CDR3 region has 14 residues. The DNA for the CDR3 is TGTGCCAGCAGTTTACAAGGTGGCGGAAGGGAGCAGTACTTC. Translating gives CASSLQGGGREQYF.

This chain links TRBV6-5 with TRBJ1-5, with D tentatively TRBD1 (5 bases). CDR3 length: 13 residues. V was shortened by 4 bases and J by 3 bases, with 7 bases between the two germline ends. Germline CDR1 MNHEY, CDR2 SVGAGI. CDR3 in DNA: TGTGCCAGCAGTTCGGGGGTCAATCAGCCCCAGCATTTT. Amino acids: CASSSGVNQPQHF.

V and J are TRBV7-2 and TRBJ2-7; a possible D gene is TRBD2 (6 bases). The ends were cut back, 2 bases at V and 1 base at J, with 12 bases in the middle. Germline V gives CDR1 SGHTA, CDR2 FQGNSA. The CDR3 runs 15 residues. CDR3 sequence: CASSLSAGTSYEQYF. The CDR3 DNA reads as TGTGCCAGCAGCTTATCTGCGGGGACTTCCTACGAGCAGTACTTC.

The chain recombines TRBV6-5 with TRBJ1-5; TRBD1 aligns across 9 bases. V shed 2 bases, J shed 6 bases, and the junction held 2 bases outside the gene matches. CDR3 length equals 14 residues. Germline V CDR1 and CDR2: MNHEY, SVGAGI. As DNA, the CDR3 is TGTGCCAGCAGTTACGACAGGGGGGGTCAGCCCCAGCATTTT. It translates to CASSYDRGGQPQHF.

This clone appeared once. This chain uses TRBV12-3 or TRBV12-4 with TRBJ1-5; D unclear. The CDR3 has 13 amino acids. V was clipped by 2 bases and J by 2 bases, with 4 bases between them. CDR3 protein: CASSLPGNQPQHF. As DNA, the CDR3 is TGTGCCAGCAGTTTACCCGGCAATCAGCCCCAGCATTTT.

The V and J genes are TRBV6-1 and TRBJ2-4; D unresolved. There are 15 residues in the CDR3. Trimming removed 3 bases at V and 0 bases at J, with 9 bases between. From germline, CDR1 is MNHNS and CDR2 SASEGT. The CDR3 DNA sequence: TGTGCCAGCAGTGAGTCCGTCCTAGCCAAAAACATTCAGTACTTC. It translates to CASSESVLAKNIQYF.

This clone was seen more than once but under ten times. This chain connects TRBV13 to TRBJ2-3; TRBD1 matches at 7 bases. Germline V CDR1 and CDR2: PRHDT, FYEKMQ (reference sequence). The CDR3 is 14 residues long. With 9 bases clipped from V and 4 bases from J, the junction kept 10 bases outside the gene matches. The DNA of the CDR3 is TGTGCCAGTGAAGGGGGCGCGGACCCAGATACGCAGTATTTT. It is translated as CASEGGADPDTQYF.

The chain combines TRBV5-1 with TRBJ1-2, with D possibly matching TRBD1 (6 bases). The V gene lost 2 bases and the J gene lost 4 bases, with 12 bases spanning the gap. The length of the CDR3 is 14 residues. From germline, CDR1 is SGHRS and CDR2 YFSETQ. This chain's CDR3 is CASSFPDRSYGYTF. The CDR3 DNA follows: TGCGCCAGCAGCTTCCCCGACAGGTCCTATGGCTACACCTTC.

The rearrangement uses TRBV27 and TRBJ1-6; D is possibly TRBD1 (5 bases). V lost 3 bases, J lost 10 bases, and 10 bases lay in between. The CDR3 runs 13 residues. The V gene's germline CDR1 is MNHEY and CDR2 SMNVEV (reference sequence). CDR3 sequence: CASSFPGDSPLHF. The CDR3 nucleotides are TGTGCCAGCAGTTTCCCGGGGGACTCACCCCTCCACTTT.

The V gene is TRBV10-3, the J gene TRBJ1-1, with 11 bases aligning to TRBD1. There are 15 residues in the CDR3. With V trimmed by 10 bases and J by 7 bases, 14 bases remained unmatched. CDR1 ENHRY and CDR2 SYGVKD come from the germline V gene. CDR3 bases: TGTGCCACCACCCCCTCGGGACAGGGGGTGAGTGAAGCTTTCTTT. Translation: CATTPSGQGVSEAFF.

The chain has TRBV2 and TRBJ1-5; 9 positions match TRBD1. CDR3 length equals 14 residues. V was clipped by 9 bases and J by 3 bases; unmatched bases: 6. The germline CDR1 and CDR2 sequences are SNHLY and FYNNEI. DNA of the CDR3: TGTGCCAGTAATGACAGGGGGAACAATCAGCCCCAGCATTTT. Its translation is CASNDRGNNQPQHF.

This rearrangement joins TRBV6-4 to TRBJ2-1, with 8 bases matching TRBD2. The CDR3 loop spans 15 amino acids. After removal of 3 bases from V and 7 bases from J, the junction contained 8 bases not matched to a gene. Germline lookup yields CDR1 MRHNA and CDR2 SNTAGT. The CDR3 protein is CASSEGAGEGNEQFF. The CDR3 DNA is TGTGCCAGCAGTGAGGGAGCGGGAGAAGGGAATGAGCAGTTCTTC.

This sequence joins TRBV23-1 and TRBJ1-4; 7 bases align to TRBD1. TRBV23-1 carries the ORF label, with uncertain function. The CDR3 spans 18 residues. J lost 6 bases, V lost 1 base, and 14 bases had no gene match. CDR3 amino acids: CASSQFPKRQGLDEKLFF. CDR3 in DNA: TGCGCCAGCAGTCAATTCCCCAAACGACAGGGTCTCGATGAAAAACTGTTTTTT.

The J gene is TRBJ1-5, the V gene TRBV2, with 7 positions matching TRBD1. This CDR3 contains 14 residues. The V segment lost 8 bases and the J segment 6 bases; nucleotides outside the gene matches: 10. Germline V gene lookup returns CDR1 SNHLY and CDR2 FYNNEI. CDR3 coding DNA: TGTGCCAGCGTTGACAGGGTCGAGGGTCAGCCCCAGCATTTT. This encodes CASVDRVEGQPQHF.

The chain links TRBV9 to TRBJ2-3, with 9 bases aligning to TRBD2. J gave up 3 bases and V 4 bases, and 15 bases lay outside the gene matches. The CDR3 is 18 residues long. Germline CDR1 is SGDLS and CDR2 is YYNGEE. CDR3 sequence (DNA): TGTGCCAGCAGCCTTAGTCTTTTTAGCGGGGGTTTGACAGATACGCAGTATTTT. Amino acids: CASSLSLFSGGLTDTQYF.